The source of this T cell receptor beta chain is a study of molecular identifiers for immune sequencing clone quantification. V trimming: 4 bases; J trimming: 6 bases; junction bases outside the gene matches: 8. Looked up from germline, CDR1 is DFQATT and CDR2 is SNEGSKA (reference sequence). CDR3 length: 15 residues. Methods described previously, with TCR primers listed, were used for bulk TCR libraries. Each CDR3 protein is one row after TCRdb ran MiXCR on the PCR reads. The profile shows about half a million distinct CDR3 sequences, 20% to 25% of them singletons. A CD8+CD4-CCR7+CD45RA+ gate was used to sort naive CD8 T cells.

This clonotype originated in a human donor in good health. Some libraries in this study had Jurkat cell RNA spiked in. The sample comprised naive CD8+ T cells from blood, with Jurkat cell RNA spiked in. Sample subset: FACS-sorted CD8+CD4-CCR7+CD45RA+ naive T cells. The rearrangement links TRBV20-1 to TRBJ1-5; 11 nucleotides agree with TRBD1. The CDR3 DNA follows: TGCAGTGCTACGGACAGGGGGCTTCGGGGTCAGCCCCAGCATTTT. Its protein is CSATDRGLRGQPQHF.